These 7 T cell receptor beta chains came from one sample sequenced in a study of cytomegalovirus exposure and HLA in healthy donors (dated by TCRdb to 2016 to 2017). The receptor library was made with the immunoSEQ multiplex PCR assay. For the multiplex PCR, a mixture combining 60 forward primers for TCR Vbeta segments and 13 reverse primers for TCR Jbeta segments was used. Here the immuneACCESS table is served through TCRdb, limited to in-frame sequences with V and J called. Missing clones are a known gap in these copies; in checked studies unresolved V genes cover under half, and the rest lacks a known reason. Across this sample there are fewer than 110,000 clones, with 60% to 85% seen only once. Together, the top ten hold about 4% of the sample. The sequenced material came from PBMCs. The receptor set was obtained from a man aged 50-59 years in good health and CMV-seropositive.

The chain's CDR3 is CASRAGGENTGELFF. CDR3 coding DNA: TGTGCCAGTAGAGCAGGGGGCGAAAACACCGGGGAGCTGTTTTTT. The chain is built from TRBV19 and TRBJ2-2; 8 nucleotides match TRBD1. There are 15 residues in the CDR3. With 6 bases clipped from V and 2 bases from J, the junction kept 5 bases outside the gene matches. CDR1 and CDR2 (germline): LNHDA, SQIVND (reference sequence).

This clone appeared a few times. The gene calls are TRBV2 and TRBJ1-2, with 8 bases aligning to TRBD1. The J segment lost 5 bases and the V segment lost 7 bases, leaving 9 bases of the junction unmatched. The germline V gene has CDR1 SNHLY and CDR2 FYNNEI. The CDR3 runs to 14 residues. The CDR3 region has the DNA TGTGCCAGCACCCCGGACAGGGTCGAGTATGGCTACACCTTC. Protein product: CASTPDRVEYGYTF.

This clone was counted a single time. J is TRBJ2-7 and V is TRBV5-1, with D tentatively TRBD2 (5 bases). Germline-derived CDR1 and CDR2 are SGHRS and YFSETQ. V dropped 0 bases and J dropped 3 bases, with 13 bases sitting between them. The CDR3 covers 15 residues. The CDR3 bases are TGCGCCAGCAGCTTGGACAAGCGGAGCATCTACGAGCAGTACTTC. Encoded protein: CASSLDKRSIYEQYF.

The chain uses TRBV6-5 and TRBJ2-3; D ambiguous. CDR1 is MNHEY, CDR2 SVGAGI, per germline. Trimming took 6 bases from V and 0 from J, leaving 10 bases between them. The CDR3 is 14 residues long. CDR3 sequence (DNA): TGTGCCAGCAGCCGCGCGTCTAGCACAGATACGCAGTATTTT. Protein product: CASSRASSTDTQYF.

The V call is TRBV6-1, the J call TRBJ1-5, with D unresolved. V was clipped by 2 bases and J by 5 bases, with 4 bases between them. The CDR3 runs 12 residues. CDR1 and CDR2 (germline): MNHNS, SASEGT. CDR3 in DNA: TGTGCCAGCAGTGAAATCTATCAGCCCCAGCATTTT. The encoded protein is CASSEIYQPQHF.

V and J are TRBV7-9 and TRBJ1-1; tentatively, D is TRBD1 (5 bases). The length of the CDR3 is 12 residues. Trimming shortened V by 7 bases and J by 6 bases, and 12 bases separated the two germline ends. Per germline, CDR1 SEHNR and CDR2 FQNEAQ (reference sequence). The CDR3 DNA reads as TGTGCCAGCATCTCGGGGGTGGCTGAAGCTTTCTTT. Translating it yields CASISGVAEAFF. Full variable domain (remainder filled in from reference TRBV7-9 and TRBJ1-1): DTGVSQNPRHKITKRGQNVTFRCDPISEHNRLYWYRQTLGQGPEFLTYFQNEAQLEKSRLLSDRFSAERPKGSFSTLEIQRTEQGDSAMYLCASISGVAEAFFGQGTRLTVV.

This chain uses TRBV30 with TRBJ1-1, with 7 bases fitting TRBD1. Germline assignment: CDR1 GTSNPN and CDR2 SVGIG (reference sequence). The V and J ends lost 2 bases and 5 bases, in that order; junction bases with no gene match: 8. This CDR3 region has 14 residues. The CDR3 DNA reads TGTGCCTGGAGTTCAAGACAGGGAAGGACTGAAGCTTTCTTT. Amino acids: CAWSSRQGRTEAFF. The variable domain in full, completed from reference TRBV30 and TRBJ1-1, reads SQTIHQWPATLVQPVGSPLSLECTVEGTSNPNLYWYRQAAGRGLQLLFYSVGIGQISSEVPQNLSASRPQDRQFILSSKKLLLSDSGFYLCAWSSRQGRTEAFFGQGTRLTVV.